This TCR beta chain was obtained from a study of blood T cell repertoires in COVID-19. Study background: Samples representing acute and convalescent COVID-19 were sourced from the United States, Italy and Spain.

The authors' processing: The assay estimated nucleated cells by amplifying reference gene primers. Only in-frame clones appear in the TCRdb table, and some are missing; sequencing was by immunoSEQ multiplex PCR. V and J calls and clone size follow that table, whereas D and trimming were derived from the DNA. The table records 78,000 or so clones, roughly 87% of them present only once. The TCR sequence derives from an elderly man with acute or convalescent COVID-19. Material for sequencing was peripheral blood.

The CDR3 sequence: CASSETSGGYDTQYF. CDR3 bases: TGTGCCAGCAGTGAAACTAGCGGGGGGTATGATACGCAGTATTTT. This chain links TRBV6-1 with TRBJ2-3; TRBD2 aligns across 12 bases. CDR3 size: 15 residues. Looked up from germline, CDR1 is MNHNS and CDR2 is SASEGT. Losses at the gene ends were 2 bases for V and 6 bases for J; bases not matched to a gene: 3.